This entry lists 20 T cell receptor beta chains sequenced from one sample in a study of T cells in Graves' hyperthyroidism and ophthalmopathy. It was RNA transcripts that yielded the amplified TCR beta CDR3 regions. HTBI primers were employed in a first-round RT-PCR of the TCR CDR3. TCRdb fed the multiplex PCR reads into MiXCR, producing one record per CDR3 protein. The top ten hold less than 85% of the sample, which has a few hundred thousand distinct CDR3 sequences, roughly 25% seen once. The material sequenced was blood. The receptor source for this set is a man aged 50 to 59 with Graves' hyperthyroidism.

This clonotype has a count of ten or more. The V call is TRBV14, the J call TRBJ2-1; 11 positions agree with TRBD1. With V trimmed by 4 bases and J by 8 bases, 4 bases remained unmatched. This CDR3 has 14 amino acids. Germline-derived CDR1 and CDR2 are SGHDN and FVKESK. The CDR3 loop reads CASSLGTGGDEQFF. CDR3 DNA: TGTGCCAGCAGCCTCGGGACAGGGGGGGATGAGCAGTTCTTC.

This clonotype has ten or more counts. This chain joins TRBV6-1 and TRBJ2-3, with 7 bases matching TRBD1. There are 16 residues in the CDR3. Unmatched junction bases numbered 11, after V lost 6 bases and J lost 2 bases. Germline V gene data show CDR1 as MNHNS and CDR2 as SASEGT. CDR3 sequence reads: CASRGRRQGLTDTQYF. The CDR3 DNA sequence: TGTGCCAGCAGAGGTCGGAGACAGGGTCTCACAGATACGCAGTATTTT.

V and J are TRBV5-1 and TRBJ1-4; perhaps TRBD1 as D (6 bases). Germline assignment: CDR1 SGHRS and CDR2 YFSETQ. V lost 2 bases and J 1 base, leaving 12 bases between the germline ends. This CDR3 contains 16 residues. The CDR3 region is CASSFTTGLTNEKLFF. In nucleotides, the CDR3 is TGCGCCAGCAGCTTTACAACAGGGCTAACTAATGAAAAACTGTTTTTT.

CDR3 sequence: CASSPPLGQGHGYTF. DNA for the CDR3: TGTGCCAGCAGCCCGCCCCTGGGACAGGGGCATGGCTACACCTTC. The chain carries TRBV7-9 and TRBJ1-2; 10 nucleotides match TRBD1. Germline lookup yields CDR1 SEHNR and CDR2 FQNEAQ (reference sequence). V was clipped by 5 bases and J by 6 bases; unmatched bases: 9. The CDR3 has 15 residues.

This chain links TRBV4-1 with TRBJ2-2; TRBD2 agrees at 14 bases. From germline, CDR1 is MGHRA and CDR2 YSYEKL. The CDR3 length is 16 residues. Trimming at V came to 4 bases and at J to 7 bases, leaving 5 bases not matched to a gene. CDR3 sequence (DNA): TGCGCCAGCAGCCCGACTAGCGGGAGGGCCTACGGGGAGCTGTTTTTT. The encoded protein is CASSPTSGRAYGELFF.

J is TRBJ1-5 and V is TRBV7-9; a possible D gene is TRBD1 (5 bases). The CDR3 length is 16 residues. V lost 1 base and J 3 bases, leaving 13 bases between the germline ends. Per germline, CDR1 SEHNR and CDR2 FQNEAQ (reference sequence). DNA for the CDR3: TGTGCCAGCAGCTTAGGTAGGGGCAGGGTCAATCAGCCCCAGCATTTT. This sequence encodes CASSLGRGRVNQPQHF.

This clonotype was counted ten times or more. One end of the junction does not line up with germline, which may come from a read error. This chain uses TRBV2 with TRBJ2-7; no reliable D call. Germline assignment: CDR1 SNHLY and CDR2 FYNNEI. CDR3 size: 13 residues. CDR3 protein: CASSEAIPGEPYF. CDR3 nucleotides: TGTGCCAGCAGTGAAGCCATACCTGGAGAGCCGTACTTC.

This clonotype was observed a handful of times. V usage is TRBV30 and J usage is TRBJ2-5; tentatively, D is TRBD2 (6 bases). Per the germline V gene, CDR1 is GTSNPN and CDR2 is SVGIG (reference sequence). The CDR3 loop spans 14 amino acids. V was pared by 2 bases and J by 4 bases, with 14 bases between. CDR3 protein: CAWSPWRGVETQYF. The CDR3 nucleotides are TGTGCCTGGAGTCCCTGGCGCGGGGTAGAGACCCAGTACTTC.

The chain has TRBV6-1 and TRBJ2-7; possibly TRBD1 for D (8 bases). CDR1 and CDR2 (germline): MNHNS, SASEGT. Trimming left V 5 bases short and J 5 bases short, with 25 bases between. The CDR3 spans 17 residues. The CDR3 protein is CASSTYRGGLEGHEQYF. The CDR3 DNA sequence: TGTGCCAGCAGTACCTACAGGGGGGGCCTCGAGGGCCACGAGCAGTACTTC.

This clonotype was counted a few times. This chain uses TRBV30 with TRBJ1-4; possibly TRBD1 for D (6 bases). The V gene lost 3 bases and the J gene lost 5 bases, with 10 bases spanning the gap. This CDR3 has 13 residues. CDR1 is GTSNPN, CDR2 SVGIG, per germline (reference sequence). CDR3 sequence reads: CAWRGGPNEKLFF. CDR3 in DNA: TGTGCCTGGAGAGGGGGGCCAAATGAAAAACTGTTTTTT.

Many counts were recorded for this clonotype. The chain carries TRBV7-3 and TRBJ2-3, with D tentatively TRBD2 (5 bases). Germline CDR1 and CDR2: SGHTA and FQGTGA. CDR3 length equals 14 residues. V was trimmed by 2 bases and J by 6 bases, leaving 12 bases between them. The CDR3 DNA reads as TGTGCCAGCAGCTTACGGGGTGGCAGGGATACGCAGTATTTT. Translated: CASSLRGGRDTQYF.

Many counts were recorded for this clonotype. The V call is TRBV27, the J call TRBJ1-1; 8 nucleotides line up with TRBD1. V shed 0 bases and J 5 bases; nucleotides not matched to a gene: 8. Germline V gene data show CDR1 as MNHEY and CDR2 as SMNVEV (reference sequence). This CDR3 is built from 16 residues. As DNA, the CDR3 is TGTGCCAGCAGTTTATCTACTCCAGGGGGCAGGACTGAAGCTTTCTTT. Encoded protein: CASSLSTPGGRTEAFF.

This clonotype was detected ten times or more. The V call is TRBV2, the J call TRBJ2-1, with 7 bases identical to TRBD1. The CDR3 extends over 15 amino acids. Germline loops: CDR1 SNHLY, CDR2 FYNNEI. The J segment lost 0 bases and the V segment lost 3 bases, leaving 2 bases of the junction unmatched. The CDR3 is CASSEDRSSYNEQFF. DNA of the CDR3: TGTGCCAGCAGTGAGGACAGGAGCTCCTACAATGAGCAGTTCTTC.

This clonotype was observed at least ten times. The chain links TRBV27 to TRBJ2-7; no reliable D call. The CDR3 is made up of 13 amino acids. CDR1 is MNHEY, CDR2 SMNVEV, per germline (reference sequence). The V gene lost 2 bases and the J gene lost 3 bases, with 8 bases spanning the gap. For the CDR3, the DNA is TGTGCCAGCAGTTTAAGGGTCTTCTACGAGCAGTACTTC. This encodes CASSLRVFYEQYF.

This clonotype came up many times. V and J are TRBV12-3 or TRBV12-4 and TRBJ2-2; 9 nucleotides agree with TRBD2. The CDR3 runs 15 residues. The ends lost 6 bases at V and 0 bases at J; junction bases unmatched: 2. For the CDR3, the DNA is TGTGCCAGCAGGCTAGCGGGATCGAACACCGGGGAGCTGTTTTTT. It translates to CASRLAGSNTGELFF.

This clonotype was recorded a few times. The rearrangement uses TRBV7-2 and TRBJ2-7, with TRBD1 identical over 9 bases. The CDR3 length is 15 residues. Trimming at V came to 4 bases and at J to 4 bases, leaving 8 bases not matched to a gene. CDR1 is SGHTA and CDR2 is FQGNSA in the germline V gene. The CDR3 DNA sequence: TGTGCCAGCAGCTACCGGGGACAGGGCAAATACGAGCAGTACTTC. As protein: CASSYRGQGKYEQYF.

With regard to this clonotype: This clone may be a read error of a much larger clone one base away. CDR3 bases: TGTGCCAGCAGTGAGACAGGGGACACTGAAGCTTCCTTT. Protein: CASSETGDTEASF. This sequence joins TRBV2 and TRBJ1-1; TRBD1 aligns across 8 bases. The CDR3 loop spans 13 amino acids. CDR1 and CDR2 (germline): SNHLY, FYNNEI.

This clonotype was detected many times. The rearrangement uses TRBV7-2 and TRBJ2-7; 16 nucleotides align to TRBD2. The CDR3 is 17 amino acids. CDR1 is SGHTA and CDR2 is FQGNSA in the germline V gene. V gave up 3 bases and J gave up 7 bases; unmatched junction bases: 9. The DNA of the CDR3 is TGTGCCAGCAGCTTGGGGGGGACTAGCGGGAGGGGGAATGAGCAGTACTTC. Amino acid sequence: CASSLGGTSGRGNEQYF.

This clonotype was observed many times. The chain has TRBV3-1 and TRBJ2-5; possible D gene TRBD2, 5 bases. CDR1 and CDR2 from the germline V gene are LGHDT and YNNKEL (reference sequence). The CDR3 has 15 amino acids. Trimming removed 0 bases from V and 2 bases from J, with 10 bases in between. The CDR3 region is CASSQDWERQETQYF. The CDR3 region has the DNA TGTGCCAGCAGCCAAGATTGGGAGAGACAAGAGACCCAGTACTTC.

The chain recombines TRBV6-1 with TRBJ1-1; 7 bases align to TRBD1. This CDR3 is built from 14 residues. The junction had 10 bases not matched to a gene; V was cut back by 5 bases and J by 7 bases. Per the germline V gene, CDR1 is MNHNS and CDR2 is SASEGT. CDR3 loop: CASSTRGGANEAFF. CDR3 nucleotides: TGTGCCAGCAGTACCAGGGGGGGAGCAAATGAAGCTTTCTTT.